This T cell receptor beta chain is from a study of blood T cell repertoires in COVID-19. Study summary: Sites across the United States, Italy and Spain contributed samples from acute and convalescent COVID-19. T cells, B-cell-depleted T cells, or PBMCs supplied cDNA or gDNA.

The germline gives CDR1 KGHSH, CDR2 LQKENI. The CDR3 has 15 residues. V shed 6 bases and J shed 4 bases, with 19 bases lying between them. TCRdb's copy holds only in-frame clones and misses some; the assay was immunoSEQ multiplex PCR. The table has roughly 43,000 clones, 88% seen once. Material for sequencing was peripheral blood. This receptor was obtained from a human donor in a cohort sampled during active COVID-19. V gene TRBV18 combines with J gene TRBJ2-7; tentatively, D is TRBD2 (5 bases). CDR3 nucleotides: TGTGCCAGCTCCCCAAGCGGCCTGCCGGGGTACGAGCAGTACTTC. It specifies CASSPSGLPGYEQYF.